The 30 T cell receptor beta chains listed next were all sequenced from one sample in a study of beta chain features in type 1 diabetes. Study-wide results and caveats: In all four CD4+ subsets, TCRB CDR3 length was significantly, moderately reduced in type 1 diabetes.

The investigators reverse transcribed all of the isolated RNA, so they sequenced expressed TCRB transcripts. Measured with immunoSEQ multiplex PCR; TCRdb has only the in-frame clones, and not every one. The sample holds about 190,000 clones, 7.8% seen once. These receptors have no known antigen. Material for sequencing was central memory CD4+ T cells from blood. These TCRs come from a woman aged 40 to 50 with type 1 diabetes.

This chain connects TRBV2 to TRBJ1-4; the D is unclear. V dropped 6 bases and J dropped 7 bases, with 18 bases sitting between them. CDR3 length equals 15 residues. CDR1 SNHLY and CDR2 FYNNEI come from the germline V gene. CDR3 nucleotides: TGTGCCAGCAGGACGCGCTCTCGGTCGGGTGAAAAACTGTTTTTT. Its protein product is CASRTRSRSGEKLFF.

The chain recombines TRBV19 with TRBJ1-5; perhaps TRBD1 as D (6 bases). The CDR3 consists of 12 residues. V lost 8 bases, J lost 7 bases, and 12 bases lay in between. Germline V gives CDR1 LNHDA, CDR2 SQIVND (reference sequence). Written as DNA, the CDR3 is TGTGCCAGTGGGGGCGAAAGACAGCCCCAGCATTTT. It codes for CASGGERQPQHF.

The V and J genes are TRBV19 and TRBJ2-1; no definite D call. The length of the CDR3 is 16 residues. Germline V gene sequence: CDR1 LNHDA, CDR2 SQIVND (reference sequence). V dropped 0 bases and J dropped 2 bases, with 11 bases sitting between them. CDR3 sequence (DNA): TGTGCCAGTAGTATAGATCCCAGGTATCCCTACAATGAGCAGTTCTTC. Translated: CASSIDPRYPYNEQFF.

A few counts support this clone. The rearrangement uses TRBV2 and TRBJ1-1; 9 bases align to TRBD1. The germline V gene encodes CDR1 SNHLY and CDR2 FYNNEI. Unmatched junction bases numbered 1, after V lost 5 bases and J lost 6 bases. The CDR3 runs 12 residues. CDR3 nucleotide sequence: TGTGCCAGCAGTTACAGGGGGCCTGAAGCTTTCTTT. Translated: CASSYRGPEAFF.

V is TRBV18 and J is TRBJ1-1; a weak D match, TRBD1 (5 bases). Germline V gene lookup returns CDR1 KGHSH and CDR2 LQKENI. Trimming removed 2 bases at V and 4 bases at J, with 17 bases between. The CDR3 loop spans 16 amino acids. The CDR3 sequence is CASSPREKGEGTEAFF. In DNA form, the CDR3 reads TGTGCCAGCTCACCAAGGGAGAAAGGGGAGGGCACTGAAGCTTTCTTT.

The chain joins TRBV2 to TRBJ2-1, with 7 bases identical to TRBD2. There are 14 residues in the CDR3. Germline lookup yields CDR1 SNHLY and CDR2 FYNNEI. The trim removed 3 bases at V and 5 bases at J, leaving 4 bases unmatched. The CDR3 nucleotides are TGTGCCAGCAGTGACAGGGAGGGGAACAATGAGCAGTTCTTC. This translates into CASSDREGNNEQFF.

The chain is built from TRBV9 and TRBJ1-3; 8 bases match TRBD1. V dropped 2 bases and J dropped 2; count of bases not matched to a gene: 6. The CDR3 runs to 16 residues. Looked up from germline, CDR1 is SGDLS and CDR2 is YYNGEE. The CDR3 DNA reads TGTGCCAGCAGCGTCCGAACAGGGGGAACTGGAAACACCATATATTTT. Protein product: CASSVRTGGTGNTIYF.

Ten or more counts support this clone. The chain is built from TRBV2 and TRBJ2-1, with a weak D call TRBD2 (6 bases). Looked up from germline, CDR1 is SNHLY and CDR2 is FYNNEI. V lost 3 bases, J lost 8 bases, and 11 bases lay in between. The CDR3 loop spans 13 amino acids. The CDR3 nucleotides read TGTGCCAGCAGTGATTCCCGCGGGGATGAGCAGTTCTTC. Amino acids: CASSDSRGDEQFF.

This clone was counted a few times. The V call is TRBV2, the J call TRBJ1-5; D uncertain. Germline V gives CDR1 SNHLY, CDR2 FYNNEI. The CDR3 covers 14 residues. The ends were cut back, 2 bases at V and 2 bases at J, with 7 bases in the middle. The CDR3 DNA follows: TGTGCCAGCAGTGAAAGGCGGGGCAATCAGCCCCAGCATTTT. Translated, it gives CASSERRGNQPQHF.

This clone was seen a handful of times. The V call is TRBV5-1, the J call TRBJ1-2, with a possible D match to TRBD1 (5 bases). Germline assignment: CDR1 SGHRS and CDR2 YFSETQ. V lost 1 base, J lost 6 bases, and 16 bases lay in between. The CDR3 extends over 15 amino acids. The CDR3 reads CASSLRFPGTDGYTF. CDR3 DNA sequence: TGCGCCAGCAGCTTGCGTTTTCCGGGGACTGATGGCTACACCTTC. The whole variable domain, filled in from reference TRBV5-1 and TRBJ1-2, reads KAGVTQTPRYLIKTRGQQVTLSCSPISGHRSVSWYQQTPGQGLQFLFEYFSETQRNKGNFPGRFSGRQFSNSRSEMNVSTLELGDSALYLCASSLRFPGTDGYTFGSGTRLTVV.

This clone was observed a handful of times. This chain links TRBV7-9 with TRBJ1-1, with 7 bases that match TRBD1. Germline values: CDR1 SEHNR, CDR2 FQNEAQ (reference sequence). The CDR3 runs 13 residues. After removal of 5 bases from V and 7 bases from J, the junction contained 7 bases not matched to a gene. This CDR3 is CASSAGTAFEAFF. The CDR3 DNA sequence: TGTGCCAGCAGCGCCGGGACAGCTTTTGAAGCTTTCTTT.

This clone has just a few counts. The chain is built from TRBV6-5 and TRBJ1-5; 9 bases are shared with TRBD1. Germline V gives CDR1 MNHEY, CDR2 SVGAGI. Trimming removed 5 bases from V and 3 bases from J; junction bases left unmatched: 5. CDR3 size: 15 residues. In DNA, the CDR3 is TGTGCCAGCAGTCTGACAGGGGGGAACAATCAGCCCCAGCATTTT. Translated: CASSLTGGNNQPQHF.

CDR3 amino acids: CASSLDQGKAFF. CDR3 sequence (DNA): TGTGCCAGCAGCTTAGATCAGGGGAAGGCTTTCTTT. J is TRBJ1-1 and V is TRBV7-2; a weak D match, TRBD1 (6 bases). The V and J ends lost 1 base and 11 bases respectively, with 11 bases between them. CDR1 and CDR2 from the germline V gene are SGHTA and FQGNSA. The CDR3 consists of 12 residues.

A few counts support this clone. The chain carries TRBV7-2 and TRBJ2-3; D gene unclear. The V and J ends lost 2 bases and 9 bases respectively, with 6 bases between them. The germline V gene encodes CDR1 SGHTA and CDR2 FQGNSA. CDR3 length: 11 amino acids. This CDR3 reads CASSLKETQYF. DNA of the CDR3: TGTGCCAGCAGCTTAAAGGAGACGCAGTATTTT. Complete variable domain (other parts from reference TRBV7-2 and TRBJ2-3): GAGVSQSPSNKVTEKGKDVELRCDPISGHTALYWYRQSLGQGLEFLIYFQGNSAPDKSGLPSDRFSAERTGGSVSTLTIQRTQQEDSAVYLCASSLKETQYFGPGTRLTVL.

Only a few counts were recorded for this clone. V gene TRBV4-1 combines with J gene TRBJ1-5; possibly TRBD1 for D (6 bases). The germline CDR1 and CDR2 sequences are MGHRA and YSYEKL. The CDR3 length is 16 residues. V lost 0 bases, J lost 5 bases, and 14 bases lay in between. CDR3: CASSQDPGQSYQPQHF. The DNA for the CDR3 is TGCGCCAGCAGCCAAGATCCCGGACAGTCATATCAGCCCCAGCATTTT.

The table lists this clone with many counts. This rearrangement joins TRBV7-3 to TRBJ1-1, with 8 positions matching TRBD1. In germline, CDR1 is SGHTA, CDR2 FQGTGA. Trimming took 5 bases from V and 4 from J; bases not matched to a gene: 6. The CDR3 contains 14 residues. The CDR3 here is CASSPGGMGTEAFF. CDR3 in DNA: TGTGCCAGCAGCCCAGGGGGCATGGGCACTGAAGCTTTCTTT.

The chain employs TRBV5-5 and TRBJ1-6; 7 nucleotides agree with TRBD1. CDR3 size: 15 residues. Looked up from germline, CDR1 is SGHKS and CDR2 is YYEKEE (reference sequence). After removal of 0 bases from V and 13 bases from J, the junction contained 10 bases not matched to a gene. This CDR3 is CASSLVKGAKIPLHF. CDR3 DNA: TGTGCCAGCAGCTTGGTAAAGGGGGCTAAGATCCCCCTCCACTTT.

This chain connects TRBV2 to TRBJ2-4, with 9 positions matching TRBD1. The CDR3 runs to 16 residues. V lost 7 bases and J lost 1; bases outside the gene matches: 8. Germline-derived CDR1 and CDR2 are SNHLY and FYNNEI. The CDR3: CASTEGQGIAKNIQYF. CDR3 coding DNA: TGTGCCAGCACAGAAGGACAGGGGATTGCCAAAAACATTCAGTACTTC.

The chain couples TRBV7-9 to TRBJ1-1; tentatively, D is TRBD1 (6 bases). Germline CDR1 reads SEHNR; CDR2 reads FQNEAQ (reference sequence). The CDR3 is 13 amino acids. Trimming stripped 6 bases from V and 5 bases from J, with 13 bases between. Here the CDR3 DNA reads TGTGCCAGCAGTCTAGAGGGGGAGACTGAAGCTTTCTTT. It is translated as CASSLEGETEAFF.

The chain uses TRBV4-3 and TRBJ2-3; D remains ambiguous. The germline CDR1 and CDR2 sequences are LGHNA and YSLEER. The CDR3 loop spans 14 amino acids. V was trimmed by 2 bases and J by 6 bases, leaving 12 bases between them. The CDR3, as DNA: TGCGCCAGCAGCCAACACGCCAGAATGGATACGCAGTATTTT. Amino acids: CASSQHARMDTQYF.

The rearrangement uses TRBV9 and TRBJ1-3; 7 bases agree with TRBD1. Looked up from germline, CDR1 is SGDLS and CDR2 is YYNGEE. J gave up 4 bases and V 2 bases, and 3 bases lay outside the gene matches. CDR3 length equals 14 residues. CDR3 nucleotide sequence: TGTGCCAGCAGCGTCGGGACAGCCGGAAACACCATATATTTT. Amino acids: CASSVGTAGNTIYF.

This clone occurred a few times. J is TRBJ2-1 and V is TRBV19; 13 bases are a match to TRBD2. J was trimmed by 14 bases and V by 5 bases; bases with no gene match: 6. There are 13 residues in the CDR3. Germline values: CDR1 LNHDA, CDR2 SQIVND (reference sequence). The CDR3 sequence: CASSPQTSGRKFF. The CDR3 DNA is TGTGCCAGTAGTCCCCAGACTAGCGGGAGGAAGTTCTTC.

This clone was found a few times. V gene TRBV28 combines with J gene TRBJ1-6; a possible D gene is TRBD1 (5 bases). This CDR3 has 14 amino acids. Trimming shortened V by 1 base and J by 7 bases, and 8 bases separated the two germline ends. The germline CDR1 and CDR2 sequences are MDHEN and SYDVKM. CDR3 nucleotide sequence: TGTGCCAGCAGTTTATCACAGGAGAATTCACCCCTCCACTTT. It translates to CASSLSQENSPLHF.

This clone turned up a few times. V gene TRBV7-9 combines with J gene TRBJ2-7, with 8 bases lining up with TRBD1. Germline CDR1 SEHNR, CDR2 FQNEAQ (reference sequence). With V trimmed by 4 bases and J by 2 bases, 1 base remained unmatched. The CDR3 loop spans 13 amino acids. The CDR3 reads CASSWTGTYEQYF. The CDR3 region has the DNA TGTGCCAGCAGCTGGACAGGGACCTACGAGCAGTACTTC.

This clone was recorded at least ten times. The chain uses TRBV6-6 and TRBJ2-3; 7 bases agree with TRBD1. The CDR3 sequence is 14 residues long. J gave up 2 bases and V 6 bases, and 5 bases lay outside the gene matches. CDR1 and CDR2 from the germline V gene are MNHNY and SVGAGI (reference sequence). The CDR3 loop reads CASRLDRNTDTQYF. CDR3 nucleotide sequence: TGTGCCAGCAGACTGGACAGGAACACAGATACGCAGTATTTT.

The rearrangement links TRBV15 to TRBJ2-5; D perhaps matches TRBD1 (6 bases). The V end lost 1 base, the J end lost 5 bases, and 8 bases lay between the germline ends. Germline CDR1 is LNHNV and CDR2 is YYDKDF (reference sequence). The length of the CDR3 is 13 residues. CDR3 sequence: CATSRARGETQYF. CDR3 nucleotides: TGTGCCACCAGCAGAGCTAGGGGGGAGACCCAGTACTTC.

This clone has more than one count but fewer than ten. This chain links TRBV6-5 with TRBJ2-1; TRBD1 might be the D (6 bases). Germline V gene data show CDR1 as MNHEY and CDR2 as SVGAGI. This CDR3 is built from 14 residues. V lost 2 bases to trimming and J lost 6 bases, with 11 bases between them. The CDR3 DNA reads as TGTGCCAGCAGTTACGTAGGGGACATCAATGAGCAGTTCTTC. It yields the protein CASSYVGDINEQFF.

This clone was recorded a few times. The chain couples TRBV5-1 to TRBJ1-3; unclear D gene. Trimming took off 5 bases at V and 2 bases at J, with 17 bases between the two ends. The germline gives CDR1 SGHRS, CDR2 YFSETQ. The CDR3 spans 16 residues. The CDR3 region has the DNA TGCGCCAGCAGATACTCCGAGGGAATAACTGGAAACACCATATATTTT. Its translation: CASRYSEGITGNTIYF.

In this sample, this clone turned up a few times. CDR3 DNA: TGTGCCACCGAACCCCGGGACAGGGACAACACTGAAGCTTTCTTT. Translating gives CATEPRDRDNTEAFF. The chain employs TRBV6-5 and TRBJ1-1; 9 nucleotides line up with TRBD1. The V and J ends lost 10 bases and 2 bases, in that order; junction bases with no gene match: 11. This CDR3 contains 15 residues. Per the germline V gene, CDR1 is MNHEY and CDR2 is SVGAGI.

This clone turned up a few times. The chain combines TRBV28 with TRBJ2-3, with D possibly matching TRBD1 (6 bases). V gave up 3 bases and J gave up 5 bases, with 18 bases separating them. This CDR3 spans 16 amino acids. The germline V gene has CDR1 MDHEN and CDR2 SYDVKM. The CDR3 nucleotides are TGTGCCAGCAGTTTTAGGGGGTCAGGGGCGGTAGATACGCAGTATTTT. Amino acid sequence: CASSFRGSGAVDTQYF.